Listed below are T cell receptor beta chains from one sample, sequenced in a study of blood T cell repertoires in COVID-19. Some clones are missing from TCRdb's copy, which holds only in-frame ones; the method was immunoSEQ multiplex PCR. There are about 120,000 clones in the sample; 87% occur only once, and about 2.1% lies in the top ten. The specimen was peripheral blood. These TCRs come from a woman aged 45-60 years with acute or convalescent COVID-19. The CDR3 runs from the conserved cysteine through the conserved F or W. The D gene is left open where the match is weak. For some rows the clone size is stated as once, few or many, or as a class when expanded; others skip it.

CASSLVARISGNTIYF | TRBV5-4 | - | -
CASATGTGDPTGELFF | TRBV11-2 | TRBD1 | -
CASSLVSQETQYF | TRBV18 | - | -
CASSIRGQGGYEQYF | TRBV19 | TRBD1 | -
CSAGGPTEAFF | TRBV20-1 | - | -
CAWSAGEFSNQPQHF | TRBV30 | - | -
CASSPAPTTQHNEQFF | TRBV18 | - | -
CASSLEREGLDEQFF | TRBV5-4 | TRBD2 | -
CASSLSGGDNEQFF | TRBV13 | TRBD2 | -
CASSYVGGGEETQYF | TRBV6-5 | TRBD2 | -
CASSPPERPLNYNEQFF | TRBV5-6 | - | -
CASRPETANTGELFF | TRBV5-7 | - | -
CASSDAGWGYTF | TRBV2 | - | -
CASSKRTGPSGYTF | TRBV21-1 | - | -
CASRPTGVTGELFF | TRBV7-9 | TRBD1 | few
CAWSVTGAGTEAFF | TRBV30 | - | once
CASSEQVQANYGYTF | TRBV6-1 | - | once
CASSQEYSGEGYEQYF | TRBV4-2 | TRBD2 | -
CASSYSGGSYEQYF | TRBV27 | TRBD1 | -
CASSVGTGPYNEQFF | TRBV7-3 | TRBD1 | few
CASSSSPSPTAYEQYF | TRBV7-2 | - | -
CAIHDTGYYEQYF | TRBV10-3 | - | -
CASSESVGGGTDTQYF | TRBV10-1 | - | -